This T cell receptor (beta chain) was obtained from a study of post-analysis software for immune sequencing data. Unique molecular identifiers were built into the TCR beta cDNA libraries. TCRdb re-called the PCR reads with MiXCR, one entry per CDR3 protein. The sample lists about 820,000 distinct CDR3 sequences, 53% occurring once. Specimen: blood. The TCR comes from a girl aged 10-17 years with multiple sclerosis.

The CDR3 loop is CSVEGGAGGSYNEQFF. The CDR3 DNA reads TGCAGCGTTGAAGGGGGAGCGGGAGGCTCCTACAATGAGCAGTTCTTC. The chain combines TRBV29-1 with TRBJ2-1; TRBD2 matches 9 bases. Germline V gene lookup returns CDR1 SQVTM and CDR2 ANQGSEA. The CDR3 is made up of 16 amino acids. J lost 0 bases, V lost 1 base, and 4 bases had no gene match.